The entry below gives a single T cell receptor beta chain sequence along with its context. This entry belongs to a study of control samples from healthy donors and cancer patients. J gave up 9 bases and V 3 bases, and 2 bases lay outside the gene matches. Per the germline V gene, CDR1 is SNHLY and CDR2 is FYNNEI. The CDR3 is made up of 13 amino acids. Sequencing used immunoSEQ multiplex PCR; TCRdb keeps in-frame clones, though not all of them. The sample carries tens of thousands of clones, 75% to 90% recorded once. The TCR originated in a man aged 50-60 years in good health. Material: blood. V is TRBV2 and J is TRBJ2-1, with TRBD1 identical over 10 bases. The CDR3 DNA is TGTGCCAGCAGTGAGGGGGACAGGGGTGAGCAGTTCTTC. This sequence encodes CASSEGDRGEQFF. Drawing the rest from reference TRBV2 and TRBJ2-1, the complete variable domain is EPEVTQTPSHQVTQMGQEVILRCVPISNHLYFYWYRQILGQKVEFLVSFYNNEISEKSEIFDDQFSVERPDGSNFTLKIRSTKLEDSAMYFCASSEGDRGEQFFGPGTRLTVL.